Below, 14 T cell receptor beta chains from the same sample are listed, as sequenced in a study of blood T cell repertoires in COVID-19. Measured with immunoSEQ multiplex PCR; TCRdb has only the in-frame clones, and not every one. Among approximately 100,000 clones listed, 60% to 80% were seen once. The source material was peripheral blood. These receptors were taken from a human donor with acute or convalescent COVID-19. The donor label of this sample is uncertain.

The chain combines TRBV5-5 with TRBJ1-2; the D is unclear. The length of the CDR3 is 15 residues. V dropped 4 bases and J dropped 3 bases, with 16 bases sitting between them. In germline, CDR1 is SGHKS, CDR2 YYEKEE (reference sequence). CDR3 sequence: CASSAPRGAHYGYTF. DNA for the CDR3: TGTGCCAGCAGCGCCCCCCGGGGAGCCCACTATGGCTACACCTTC.

The V gene is TRBV2, the J gene TRBJ1-4; possibly TRBD1 for D (5 bases). The CDR3 is 17 amino acids. CDR1 and CDR2 from the germline V gene are SNHLY and FYNNEI. Trimming took 4 bases from V and 0 from J, leaving 15 bases between them. The DNA for the CDR3 is TGTGCCAGCAGTGGGGCGGTAAGGGGCGCAACTAATGAAAAACTGTTTTTT. It specifies CASSGAVRGATNEKLFF. The whole variable domain, filled in from reference TRBV2 and TRBJ1-4, reads EPEVTQTPSHQVTQMGQEVILRCVPISNHLYFYWYRQILGQKVEFLVSFYNNEISEKSEIFDDQFSVERPDGSNFTLKIRSTKLEDSAMYFCASSGAVRGATNEKLFFGSGTQLSVL.

This clone was counted a few times. The V and J genes are TRBV2 and TRBJ1-2; D gene uncertain. V dropped 3 bases and J dropped 0 bases, with 5 bases sitting between them. The CDR3 is 13 residues long. Germline V gives CDR1 SNHLY, CDR2 FYNNEI. The CDR3 DNA reads TGTGCCAGCAGTGACACAGCTAACTATGGCTACACCTTC. Translated: CASSDTANYGYTF.

V and J are TRBV2 and TRBJ2-2; 7 nucleotides match TRBD1. Germline-derived CDR1 and CDR2 are SNHLY and FYNNEI. This CDR3 comprises 13 residues. V gave up 7 bases and J gave up 5 bases; unmatched junction bases: 4. CDR3 coding DNA: TGTGCCAGCAAAAGGGGGCGGACCGGGGAGCTGTTTTTT. Translating gives CASKRGRTGELFF.

This clone was seen only once. The genes are TRBV5-1 and TRBJ2-2; no clear D. Germline CDR1 reads SGHRS; CDR2 reads YFSETQ. V was pared by 2 bases and J by 1 base, with 6 bases between. There are 14 residues in the CDR3. The CDR3 sequence: CASSLQQNTGELFF. The DNA of the CDR3 is TGCGCCAGCAGCTTACAGCAGAACACCGGGGAGCTGTTTTTT.

This sequence joins TRBV14 and TRBJ2-5, with D unclear. CDR3 size: 15 residues. Germline-derived CDR1 and CDR2 are SGHDN and FVKESK. V shed 4 bases and J shed 1 base, with 13 bases lying between them. The CDR3 DNA reads TGTGCCAGCAGCCCACTCGAGGTTTCCCAAGAGACCCAGTACTTC. Encoded protein: CASSPLEVSQETQYF.

Only a few counts were recorded for this clone. This chain joins TRBV5-1 and TRBJ1-2; the match to TRBD1 covers 10 bases. Germline-derived CDR1 and CDR2 are SGHRS and YFSETQ. This CDR3 contains 15 residues. V shed 4 bases and J 8 bases; nucleotides not matched to a gene: 11. CDR3 coding DNA: TGCGCCAGCAGCCCATGGGACAGGGGAAGAGGGGGCTACACCTTC. Its translation: CASSPWDRGRGGYTF.

This clone was counted a single time. The chain has TRBV2 and TRBJ1-1; D is perhaps TRBD1 (5 bases). This CDR3 spans 13 amino acids. Germline lookup yields CDR1 SNHLY and CDR2 FYNNEI. The V end was cut by 2 bases, the J end by 5 bases, with 9 bases between. The CDR3 DNA reads TGTGCCAGCAGTGAAAACAGGTTAACTGAAGCTTTCTTT. It translates to CASSENRLTEAFF.

The V call is TRBV28, the J call TRBJ2-3; TRBD2 matches at 7 bases. V lost 3 bases to trimming and J lost 5 bases; unmatched junction nucleotides: 8. The CDR3 consists of 15 residues. Germline CDR1 reads MDHEN; CDR2 reads SYDVKM. CDR3 sequence: CASSFLGGLGDTQYF. CDR3 DNA: TGTGCCAGCAGTTTTTTGGGAGGGTTGGGAGATACGCAGTATTTT.

CDR3 in amino acids: CASSSSRISTDTQYF. CDR3 coding DNA: TGTGCCAGCAGTTCCTCCAGGATAAGCACAGATACGCAGTATTTT. The J gene is TRBJ2-3, the V gene TRBV27; D gene ambiguous. Trimming took off 4 bases at V and 0 bases at J, with 11 bases between the two ends. The CDR3 consists of 15 residues. Germline values: CDR1 MNHEY, CDR2 SMNVEV (reference sequence).

This clone was seen many times. The rearrangement links TRBV30 to TRBJ2-1, with 8 bases lining up with TRBD2. Germline V gives CDR1 GTSNPN, CDR2 SVGIG (reference sequence). The CDR3 is made up of 14 amino acids. J lost 9 bases, V lost 4 bases, and 11 bases had no gene match. Written as DNA, the CDR3 is TGTGCCTGGACCGGGACTAGGGTGGGGGGTGAGCAGTTCTTC. Amino acids: CAWTGTRVGGEQFF.

Only a few counts were recorded for this clone. The chain uses TRBV28 and TRBJ1-5, with D tentatively TRBD1 (6 bases). The ends were cut back, 2 bases at V and 4 bases at J, with 18 bases in the middle. The germline CDR1 and CDR2 sequences are MDHEN and SYDVKM. CDR3 length: 17 amino acids. CDR3 amino acids: CASSLGQGSVRNQPQHF. CDR3 in DNA: TGTGCCAGCAGTTTAGGGCAGGGGTCCGTTCGAAATCAGCCCCAGCATTTT.

This sequence joins TRBV6-5 and TRBJ2-3; D gene ambiguous. Germline V lookup: CDR1 MNHEY, CDR2 SVGAGI. The CDR3 consists of 15 residues. Trimming took off 4 bases at V and 1 base at J, with 12 bases between the two ends. This CDR3 is CASSSNYPRTDTQYF. In nucleotides, the CDR3 is TGTGCCAGCAGTTCCAACTACCCACGCACAGATACGCAGTATTTT.

The chain couples TRBV9 to TRBJ2-1; 10 bases align to TRBD2. Unmatched junction bases numbered 7, after V lost 0 bases and J lost 7 bases. This CDR3 has 16 residues. The germline CDR1 and CDR2 sequences are SGDLS and YYNGEE. The CDR3 region has the DNA TGTGCCAGCAGCGTAGTAGGTCTAGCGGGGGTAAATGAGCAGTTCTTC. It translates to CASSVVGLAGVNEQFF.